A selection of T cell receptor beta chains follows, all from one sample in a study of graft-versus-host responses after intestinal transplantation. Produced via immunoSEQ multiplex PCR; TCRdb's table is partial and in-frame only. The sample lists tens of thousands of clones, about 90% occurring once. Specimen: PBMCs, collected around 320 days after intestinal transplant. These receptors were collected from a human patient who received an intestinal transplant, so some T cells may come from the graft donor. The CDR3 runs from the conserved cysteine through the conserved F or W. Fields, in order: V gene, D gene, J gene, clone size, CDR3 DNA, CDR3 protein. D genes are given only for firm matches. Size values are once, few and many counts, or a class for expanded clones, and some rows have none.

TRBV6-6	NA	TRBJ2-2	few	TGTGCCAGCAGAGACGACACCGGGGAGCTGTTTTTT	CASRDDTGELFF
TRBV9	NA	TRBJ2-2	NA	TGTGCCAGCAGCGAGGGCGGGATAGGGGAGCTGTTTTTT	CASSEGGIGELFF
TRBV28	NA	TRBJ2-7	NA	TGTGCCAGCAGTCCCAGCTCCTACGAGCAGTACTTC	CASSPSSYEQYF
TRBV7-3	NA	TRBJ1-1	NA	TGTGCCAGCAGCTCCCGTATGAACACTGAAGCTTTCTTT	CASSSRMNTEAFF
TRBV6-1	NA	TRBJ2-2	NA	TGTGCCAGCAGTCCGAGACTAGTGGACTGGGAGCTGTTTTTT	CASSPRLVDWELFF
TRBV2	TRBD1	TRBJ1-3	few	TGTGCCAGCAGTACAGGGGGCGCAGCTGGAAACACCATATATTTT	CASSTGGAAGNTIYF
TRBV6-6	NA	TRBJ2-3	large	TGTGCCAGCAGTTACAACAGGGGAGGAGATACGCAGTATTTT	CASSYNRGGDTQYF
TRBV5-1	TRBD1	TRBJ1-2	NA	TGCGCCAGCAGCTTGGAGAGGACAGGGTATGGCTACACCTTC	CASSLERTGYGYTF
TRBV4-2	NA	TRBJ2-7	NA	TGTGCCAGCAGCCAAGAAGGAAACGGGAACTCCTACGAGCAGTACTTC	CASSQEGNGNSYEQYF
TRBV11-2	TRBD1	TRBJ2-6	NA	TGTGCCAGCAGCTTAGTGGGACAGGACTCTGGGGCCAACGTCCTGACTTTC	CASSLVGQDSGANVLTF
TRBV28	NA	TRBJ2-7	NA	TGTGCCAGCGGGGACATCCACGAGCAGTACTTC	CASGDIHEQYF
TRBV5-1	NA	TRBJ2-7	NA	TGCGCCAGCAGCTTTGGGGGTTGGGGCTCGGCGGGGGAGCAGTACTTC	CASSFGGWGSAGEQYF
TRBV6-1	TRBD1	TRBJ1-2	NA	TGTGCCAGCAGTGAGGGACAGGGCAGCTATGGCTACACCTTC	CASSEGQGSYGYTF
TRBV18	TRBD1	TRBJ1-5	NA	TGTGCCAGCTCACAGGGACAGGGCCATCAGCCCCAGCATTTT	CASSQGQGHQPQHF
TRBV30	NA	TRBJ1-5	NA	TGTGCCTGGACGCCACAGGGAGGGCATCAGCCCCAGCATTTT	CAWTPQGGHQPQHF
TRBV29-1	NA	TRBJ2-1	NA	TGCAGCGCAGGGCTCGGGTACAATGAGCAGTTCTTC	CSAGLGYNEQFF
TRBV4-1	NA	TRBJ2-7	NA	TGCGCCAGCAGGGGTTGGGACCGGCCCTCCTACGAGCAGTACTTC	CASRGWDRPSYEQYF
TRBV18	TRBD1	TRBJ2-5	NA	TGTGCCAGCTCAGGGGACAGGAAAGAGACCCAGTACTTC	CASSGDRKETQYF